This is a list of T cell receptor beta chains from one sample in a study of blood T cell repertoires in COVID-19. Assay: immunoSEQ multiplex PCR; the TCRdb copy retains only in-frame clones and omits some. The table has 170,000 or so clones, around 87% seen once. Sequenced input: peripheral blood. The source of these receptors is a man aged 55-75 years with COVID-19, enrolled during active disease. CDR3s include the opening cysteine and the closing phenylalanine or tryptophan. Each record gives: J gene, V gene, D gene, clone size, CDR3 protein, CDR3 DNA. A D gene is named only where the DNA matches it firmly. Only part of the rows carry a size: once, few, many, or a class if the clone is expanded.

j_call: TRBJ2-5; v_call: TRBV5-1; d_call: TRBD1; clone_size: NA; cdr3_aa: CASTGGGRGQETQYF; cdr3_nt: TGCGCCAGCACTGGGGGCGGCAGGGGGCAAGAGACCCAGTACTTC
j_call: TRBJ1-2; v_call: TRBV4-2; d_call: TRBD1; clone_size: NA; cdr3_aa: CASSPETGSSYGYTF; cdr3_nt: TGTGCCAGCAGCCCAGAGACAGGGAGTTCGTATGGCTACACCTTC
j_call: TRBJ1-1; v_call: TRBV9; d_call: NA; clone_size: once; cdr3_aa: CASSQTSRETEAFF; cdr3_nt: TGTGCCAGCAGCCAGACATCTCGGGAGACTGAAGCTTTCTTT
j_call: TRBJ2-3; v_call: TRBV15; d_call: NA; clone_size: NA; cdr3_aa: CATSRDLATDTQYF; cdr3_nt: TGTGCCACCAGCAGAGATTTGGCCACAGATACGCAGTATTTT
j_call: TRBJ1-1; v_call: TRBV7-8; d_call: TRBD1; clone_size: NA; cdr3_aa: CASSSTSTGTNTEAFF; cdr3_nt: TGTGCCAGCAGCTCCACATCGACAGGGACGAACACTGAAGCTTTCTTT
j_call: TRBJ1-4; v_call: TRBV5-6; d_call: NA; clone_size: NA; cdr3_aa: CASSLDGVWTNEKLFF; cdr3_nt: TGTGCCAGCAGCTTGGACGGGGTCTGGACTAATGAAAAACTGTTTTTT
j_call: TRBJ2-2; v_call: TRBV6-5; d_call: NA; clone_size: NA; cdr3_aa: CATTLRANTGELFF; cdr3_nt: TGTGCCACCACCTTGAGGGCGAACACCGGGGAGCTGTTTTTT
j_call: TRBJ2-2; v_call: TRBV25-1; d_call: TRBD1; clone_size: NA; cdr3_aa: CASRRTGGDTGELFF; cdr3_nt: TGTGCCAGCCGCAGAACAGGGGGCGACACCGGGGAGCTGTTTTTT
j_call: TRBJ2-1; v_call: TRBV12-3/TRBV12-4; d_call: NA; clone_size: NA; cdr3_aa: CASSFGDFNEQFF; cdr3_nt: TGTGCCAGCAGTTTCGGAGATTTCAATGAGCAGTTCTTC
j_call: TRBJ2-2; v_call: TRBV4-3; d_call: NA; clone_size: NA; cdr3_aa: CASSQGPSGSGNTGELFF; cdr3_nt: TGCGCCAGCAGCCAAGGTCCCTCAGGGTCAGGGAACACCGGGGAGCTGTTTTTT
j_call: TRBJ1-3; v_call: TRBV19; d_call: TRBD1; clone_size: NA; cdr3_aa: CASRNRGSSGNTIYF; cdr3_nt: TGTGCCAGTAGAAACAGGGGATCCTCTGGAAACACCATATATTTT
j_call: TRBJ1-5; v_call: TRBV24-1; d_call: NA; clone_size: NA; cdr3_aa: CAASEGVNNQPQHF; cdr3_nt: TGTGCCGCCAGTGAAGGGGTTAACAATCAGCCCCAGCATTTT
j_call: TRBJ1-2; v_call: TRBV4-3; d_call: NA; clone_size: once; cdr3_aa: CASSQDLREGYTF; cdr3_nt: TGCGCCAGCAGCCAAGATCTGCGGGAAGGCTACACCTTC
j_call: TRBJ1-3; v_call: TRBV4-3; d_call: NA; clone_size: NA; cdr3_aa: CASSPGGNTIYF; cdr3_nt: TGCGCCAGCAGCCCCGGGGGAAACACCATATATTTT